The T cell receptor beta chain described here comes from a study of response to subunit inactivated influenza vaccine. Study-level results: Each seasonal influenza vaccination recruits few new T cells, the authors suggested.

CDR3 length: 15 amino acids. Germline V gene sequence: CDR1 SGHRS, CDR2 YFSETQ. Trimming removed 4 bases from V and 5 bases from J, with 19 bases in between. Note on this clonotype: Its target is unknown.

One entry per CDR3 protein results from TCRdb running MiXCR on the RT-PCR reads. The sample has approximately 490,000 distinct CDR3 sequences, approximately 7.2% seen once. The specimen was PBMCs from blood, collected roughly 24 months after vaccination. The source is a man between 45 and 75 years old who received an inactivated influenza vaccine. This chain uses TRBV5-1 with TRBJ2-7; perhaps TRBD1 as D (6 bases). Written as DNA, the CDR3 is TGCGCCAGCAGCCGGGGCGGGCAGGGGCTGGACGAGCAGTACTTC. It is translated as CASSRGGQGLDEQYF.